The 18 T cell receptor beta chains below come from one sample, sequenced in a study of PD-L1 blockade in urothelial cancer. Time point specified: peripheral blood 6 weeks after treatment start. Assay used: immunoSEQ multiplex PCR; TCRdb lists only in-frame clones, some missing. The sample has 48,000 or so clones; around 80% are singletons. This specimen was PBMCs, taken around atezolizumab (anti-PD-L1) treatment. These receptors were taken from a man aged 65-85 years with urothelial cancer.

The chain is built from TRBV7-9 and TRBJ1-2, with 9 bases matching TRBD1. V was clipped by 5 bases and J by 1 base; unmatched bases: 5. Per the germline V gene, CDR1 is SEHNR and CDR2 is FQNEAQ (reference sequence). This CDR3 region has 15 residues. This CDR3 reads CASSPPGQGNYGYTF. For the CDR3, the DNA is TGTGCCAGCAGCCCCCCGGGACAGGGTAACTATGGCTACACCTTC.

This clone was found a few times. The chain combines TRBV4-2 with TRBJ2-5; TRBD2 matches at 12 bases. The CDR3 covers 15 residues. With 4 bases clipped from V and 4 bases from J, the junction kept 4 bases outside the gene matches. CDR1 is LGHNA, CDR2 YNFKEQ, per germline. The DNA of the CDR3 is TGTGCCAGCAGCCCGGCACTAGCGGGAGGAGAGACCCAGTACTTC. Encoded protein: CASSPALAGGETQYF.

The V gene is TRBV7-2, the J gene TRBJ2-1; 8 bases agree with TRBD2. Germline V gene data show CDR1 as SGHTA and CDR2 as FQGNSA. This CDR3 is built from 15 residues. The V segment lost 4 bases and the J segment 0 bases; nucleotides outside the gene matches: 2. CDR3 DNA sequence: TGTGCCAGCAGCTCCGGGAGGGGCTCCTACAATGAGCAGTTCTTC. Its translation is CASSSGRGSYNEQFF.

This chain links TRBV4-1 with TRBJ1-4; D is uncertain. This CDR3 comprises 11 residues. Deletions cut 1 base from V and 10 bases from J, with 4 bases between. Germline V CDR1 and CDR2: MGHRA, YSYEKL. The chain's CDR3 is CASSQARKLFF. The CDR3 coding sequence is TGCGCCAGCAGCCAAGCCAGAAAACTGTTTTTT.

This chain connects TRBV11-2 to TRBJ2-1, with TRBD2 matching 11 bases. CDR3 length equals 16 residues. Germline CDR1 and CDR2: SGHAT and FQNNGV. The V and J ends lost 4 bases and 4 bases, in that order; junction bases with no gene match: 6. The CDR3 protein is CASSSLAGGRYNEQFF. As DNA, the CDR3 is TGTGCCAGCAGCTCCCTAGCGGGAGGCCGATACAATGAGCAGTTCTTC.

CDR3 amino acids: CASSILQGNEQFF. CDR3 bases: TGTGCCAGCAGCATCCTACAGGGGAATGAGCAGTTCTTC. The V and J genes are TRBV11-3 and TRBJ2-1, with 7 bases fitting TRBD1. J lost 7 bases, V lost 5 bases, and 5 bases had no gene match. The V gene's germline CDR1 is SGHNT and CDR2 YENEEA. The CDR3 runs to 13 residues.

The chain couples TRBV28 to TRBJ2-5, with TRBD1 matching 8 bases. Germline CDR1 MDHEN, CDR2 SYDVKM. CDR3 length equals 16 residues. Unmatched junction bases numbered 10, after V lost 4 bases and J lost 3 bases. The CDR3, as DNA: TGTGCCAGCAGTTCCTATTTCACAGGGGGGAAAGAGACCCAGTACTTC. Its protein is CASSSYFTGGKETQYF.

This chain connects TRBV11-2 to TRBJ2-3; D is undetermined. Germline values: CDR1 SGHAT, CDR2 FQNNGV. CDR3 length: 14 amino acids. Trimming took 2 bases from V and 1 from J, leaving 7 bases between them. The CDR3 DNA reads TGTGCCAGCAGCTTATATACGGGCACAGATACGCAGTATTTT. Its protein product is CASSLYTGTDTQYF.

This sequence joins TRBV7-9 and TRBJ1-2; D gene ambiguous. The CDR3 is made up of 13 amino acids. Trimming left V 0 bases short and J 10 bases short, with 12 bases between. Germline lookup yields CDR1 SEHNR and CDR2 FQNEAQ (reference sequence). The CDR3 DNA reads as TGTGCCAGCAGCTTAGCGAATCAGGAAGCCTACACCTTC. Protein: CASSLANQEAYTF. Full variable domain (outside the CDR3, taken from reference TRBV7-9 and TRBJ1-2): DTGVSQNPRHKITKRGQNVTFRCDPISEHNRLYWYRQTLGQGPEFLTYFQNEAQLEKSRLLSDRFSAERPKGSFSTLEIQRTEQGDSAMYLCASSLANQEAYTFGSGTRLTVV.

The chain recombines TRBV28 with TRBJ2-7; 7 nucleotides match TRBD2. Germline CDR1 and CDR2: MDHEN and SYDVKM. The V segment lost 8 bases and the J segment 1 base; nucleotides outside the gene matches: 11. This CDR3 is built from 15 residues. CDR3: CASRPASGESYEQYF. As DNA, the CDR3 is TGTGCCAGCCGGCCGGCTAGCGGCGAATCCTACGAGCAGTACTTC.

The chain has TRBV11-2 and TRBJ2-1; 7 bases map to TRBD2. This CDR3 has 15 residues. CDR1 and CDR2 (germline): SGHAT, FQNNGV. Trimming took 1 base from V and 9 from J; bases not matched to a gene: 9. The CDR3 reads CASSLGGRVEVEQFF. CDR3 DNA sequence: TGTGCCAGCAGCTTAGGGGGGAGGGTAGAGGTTGAGCAGTTCTTC.

This clone was seen just once. This chain connects TRBV9 to TRBJ2-1; 10 positions agree with TRBD2. The CDR3 length is 15 residues. Per the germline V gene, CDR1 is SGDLS and CDR2 is YYNGEE. The V and J ends lost 4 bases and 2 bases, in that order; junction bases with no gene match: 3. The CDR3 spells CASSFSGRPYNEQFF. The CDR3 nucleotides are TGTGCCAGCAGCTTTAGCGGGAGGCCCTACAATGAGCAGTTCTTC.

The chain has TRBV7-2 and TRBJ1-1, with D possibly matching TRBD1 (6 bases). Trimming took off 5 bases at V and 5 bases at J, with 18 bases between the two ends. This CDR3 comprises 15 residues. Germline CDR1 SGHTA, CDR2 FQGNSA. CDR3 in DNA: TGTGCCAGCAGCCATATGAGACAGGTCGGAACTGAAGCTTTCTTT. Translated: CASSHMRQVGTEAFF.

This chain uses TRBV19 with TRBJ2-5; perhaps TRBD1 as D (6 bases). The germline gives CDR1 LNHDA, CDR2 SQIVND (reference sequence). CDR3 size: 15 residues. V gave up 8 bases and J gave up 1 base, with 17 bases separating them. CDR3 residues: CASGDTKTLQETQYF. The CDR3 DNA is TGTGCCAGTGGGGACACCAAGACCCTCCAAGAGACCCAGTACTTC.

The chain is built from TRBV30 and TRBJ1-5; 10 bases align to TRBD1. The CDR3 has 18 residues. V gave up 1 base and J gave up 1 base; unmatched junction bases: 10. Germline CDR1 GTSNPN, CDR2 SVGIG (reference sequence). This CDR3 is CAWSEIDRGRGSNQPQHF. The CDR3 DNA follows: TGTGCCTGGAGTGAAATCGACAGGGGGCGCGGGAGCAATCAGCCCCAGCATTTT.

V usage is TRBV27 and J usage is TRBJ2-7; 7 bases match TRBD1. Trimming at V came to 3 bases and at J to 0 bases, leaving 2 bases not matched to a gene. In germline, CDR1 is MNHEY, CDR2 SMNVEV (reference sequence). The CDR3 is made up of 14 amino acids. CDR3 residues: CASSLTGYSYEQYF. DNA of the CDR3: TGTGCCAGCAGTTTGACAGGGTACTCCTACGAGCAGTACTTC.

This chain connects TRBV19 to TRBJ1-1, with 9 bases that match TRBD1. Germline CDR1 LNHDA, CDR2 SQIVND (reference sequence). This CDR3 comprises 13 residues. V shed 8 bases, J shed 5 bases, and the junction held 6 bases outside the gene matches. CDR3 coding DNA: TGTGCCAGTTGCCGGACAGGGGAGACTGAAGCTTTCTTT. Encoded protein: CASCRTGETEAFF.

The rearrangement links TRBV28 to TRBJ1-4, with 7 positions matching TRBD1. The germline CDR1 and CDR2 sequences are MDHEN and SYDVKM. V lost 3 bases, J lost 9 bases, and 1 base stayed unmatched. This CDR3 has 12 amino acids. This chain's CDR3 is CASSLDRQKLFF. The CDR3 DNA follows: TGTGCCAGCAGTTTGGACAGGCAAAAACTGTTTTTT.